This T cell receptor beta chain was profiled in a study of T cells in Graves' hyperthyroidism and ophthalmopathy. Trimming left V 4 bases short and J 3 bases short, with 16 bases between. Germline CDR1 reads SGHNT; CDR2 reads YYREEE (reference sequence). The CDR3 length is 16 residues. TCR beta CDR3 regions were amplified from RNA transcripts. The TCR CDR3 was amplified in a first-round RT-PCR using the HTBI primer set. TCRdb reprocessed the multiplex PCR reads with MiXCR, giving one entry per CDR3 protein. Among about 640,000 distinct CDR3 sequences, about a fifth were seen once, and the ten largest hold 30% to 40%. The table lists this clonotype with a few counts.

This TCR was recovered from a man between 25 and 39 years old with Graves' ophthalmopathy. The sample taken for sequencing was blood. The chain links TRBV5-4 to TRBJ2-2; D ambiguous. CDR3 bases: TGTGCCAGCAGCGCGGCCGTCCGAAGCGACACCGGGGAGCTGTTTTTT. As protein: CASSAAVRSDTGELFF. The full variable domain, in which reference TRBV5-4 and TRBJ2-2 provide the parts outside the CDR3, is ETGVTQSPTHLIKTRGQQVTLRCSSQSGHNTVSWYQQALGQGPQFIFQYYREEENGRGNFPPRFSGLQFPNYSSELNVNALELDDSALYLCASSAAVRSDTGELFFGEGSRLTVL.